This T cell receptor beta chain was sequenced in a study of cytomegalovirus exposure and HLA in healthy donors. Study-wide findings and caveats: Most CMV-associated TCR beta chains were later found to appear HLA-restricted. For most subjects, TCR beta sequences were reported to predict HLA-A and HLA-B alleles with accuracy. An ancestry cluster, one associated with Asian ancestry, reportedly showed fewer N-insertions than the approximately 670-donor mean in a later analysis. Fewer than 200 TCR beta chains were listed as cytomegalovirus-associated.

V was clipped by 6 bases and J by 3 bases; unmatched bases: 11. This CDR3 is built from 16 residues. Per the germline V gene, CDR1 is MDHEN and CDR2 is SYDVKM. This clone appeared a single time. Antigen specificity is unknown. This PCR relied on a set of 60 Vbeta primers and 13 Jbeta primers. The method was immunoSEQ multiplex PCR; TCRdb's version includes in-frame clones alone and lacks a portion of them. The sample yields about 150,000 clones, around 80% seen once. The sequencing sample was made of PBMCs. The TCR originated in a man aged 25 to 40 in good health and CMV-seropositive. The chain uses TRBV28 and TRBJ2-1, with TRBD2 matching over 7 bases. DNA of the CDR3: TGTGCCAGCAGCTCGTTACTAGCGCAAGACTACAATGAGCAGTTCTTC. This sequence encodes CASSSLLAQDYNEQFF.